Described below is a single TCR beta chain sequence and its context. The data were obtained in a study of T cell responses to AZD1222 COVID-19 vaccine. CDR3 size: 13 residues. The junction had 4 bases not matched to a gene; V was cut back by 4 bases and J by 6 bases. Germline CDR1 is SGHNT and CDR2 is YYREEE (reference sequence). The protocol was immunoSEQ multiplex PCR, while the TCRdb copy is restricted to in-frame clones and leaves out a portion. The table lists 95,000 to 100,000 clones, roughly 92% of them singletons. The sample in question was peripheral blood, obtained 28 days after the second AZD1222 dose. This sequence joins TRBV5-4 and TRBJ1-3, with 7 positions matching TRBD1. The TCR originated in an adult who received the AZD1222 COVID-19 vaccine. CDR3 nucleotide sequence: TGTGCCAGCAGCCGTGACAGGGAAAACACCATATATTTT. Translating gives CASSRDRENTIYF.